A selection of T cell receptor beta chains follows, all from one sample in a study of blood T cell repertoires in COVID-19. Sequencing used immunoSEQ multiplex PCR; TCRdb keeps in-frame clones, though not all of them. The table shows 90,000 to 110,000 clones, with about 87% occurring only once. The sample consisted of peripheral blood. These receptor sequences come from a human donor in a cohort sampled during active COVID-19. Both conserved end residues are part of each CDR3. Fields, in order: CDR3 DNA, CDR3 protein, V gene, J gene, clone size, D gene. The D gene is left open where the match is weak. Size tells how often a clone was seen (once, few, many) or the class of an expanded clone, and some rows leave it out.

CDR3nt: TGTGCCAGCAGCGTTAGCGGGGGAGAGACCCAGTACTTC
CDR3aa: CASSVSGGETQYF
v_gene: TRBV3-1/TRBV3-2
j_gene: TRBJ2-5
abundance: -
d_gene: TRBD2

CDR3nt: TGTGCCAGCAGCTTAGGGACACCGGGCAATGAGCAGTTCTTC
CDR3aa: CASSLGTPGNEQFF
v_gene: TRBV11-3
j_gene: TRBJ2-1
abundance: -
d_gene: -

CDR3nt: TGTGCCAGCAGCTTTAGCCAGAGGCAATACGAGCAGTACTTC
CDR3aa: CASSFSQRQYEQYF
v_gene: TRBV5-5
j_gene: TRBJ2-7
abundance: -
d_gene: -

CDR3nt: TGTGCCAGCAGCCCAGCCCGGGGTTCGCGCAATCAGCCCCAGCATTTT
CDR3aa: CASSPARGSRNQPQHF
v_gene: TRBV7-2
j_gene: TRBJ1-5
abundance: -
d_gene: -

CDR3nt: TGTGCCACCAGTGAGAAGTTTACTGATCGGAATGAGCAGTTCTTC
CDR3aa: CATSEKFTDRNEQFF
v_gene: TRBV24-1
j_gene: TRBJ2-1
abundance: -
d_gene: -

CDR3nt: TGTGCCAGCAGTCCCCTAATCACTGAGCAGTTCTTC
CDR3aa: CASSPLITEQFF
v_gene: TRBV12-3/TRBV12-4
j_gene: TRBJ2-1
abundance: few
d_gene: -

CDR3nt: TGTGCCAGTAGCCGAAGAGACTCCTACCCACGTCGCACTGAAGCTTTCTTT
CDR3aa: CASSRRDSYPRRTEAFF
v_gene: TRBV19
j_gene: TRBJ1-1
abundance: -
d_gene: -

CDR3nt: TGTGCCAGCAGCGTAGTATACAGGGGGCCAAACACTGAAGCTTTCTTT
CDR3aa: CASSVVYRGPNTEAFF
v_gene: TRBV9
j_gene: TRBJ1-1
abundance: -
d_gene: TRBD1

CDR3nt: TGTGCCAGCAGCTTAGGACAGGGGGGAGAGACCCAGTACTTC
CDR3aa: CASSLGQGGETQYF
v_gene: TRBV11-2
j_gene: TRBJ2-5
abundance: -
d_gene: TRBD1

CDR3nt: TGTGCCAGCAGCCAAGTTGGTCGGGACTACGAGCAGTACTTC
CDR3aa: CASSQVGRDYEQYF
v_gene: TRBV14
j_gene: TRBJ2-7
abundance: -
d_gene: -

CDR3nt: TGTGCCACCAGTGACCGCTCGCACTCTCCGACAGGGGATCCAGGAGGGCGTTCACCCCTCCACTTT
CDR3aa: CATSDRSHSPTGDPGGRSPLHF
v_gene: TRBV24-1
j_gene: TRBJ1-6
abundance: -
d_gene: TRBD1

CDR3nt: TGTGCCAGCAGTAACCCGGTGGGGGGAGCTTTCTTT
CDR3aa: CASSNPVGGAFF
v_gene: TRBV6-2/TRBV6-3
j_gene: TRBJ1-1
abundance: once
d_gene: -

CDR3nt: TGTGCCAGCAGCTTAGAACAGGGAGTTGGCTACACCTTC
CDR3aa: CASSLEQGVGYTF
v_gene: TRBV7-9
j_gene: TRBJ1-2
abundance: -
d_gene: -

CDR3nt: TGTGCCAGTAGTATAGATTTTGGCGGGGGGGCGTACGAGCAGTACTTC
CDR3aa: CASSIDFGGGAYEQYF
v_gene: TRBV19
j_gene: TRBJ2-7
abundance: -
d_gene: TRBD2

CDR3nt: TGTGCCAGCAGCACGCCGACAGGCCAGACCATAGATTTGAGGACTGAAGCTTTCTTT
CDR3aa: CASSTPTGQTIDLRTEAFF
v_gene: TRBV7-9
j_gene: TRBJ1-1
abundance: -
d_gene: -

CDR3nt: TGCGCCAGCAGCCAAGTACAGACCACAGATACGCAGTATTTT
CDR3aa: CASSQVQTTDTQYF
v_gene: TRBV4-1
j_gene: TRBJ2-3
abundance: -
d_gene: -

CDR3nt: TGTGCCAGCAGAGAAGCGGTTACAGATACGCAGTATTTT
CDR3aa: CASREAVTDTQYF
v_gene: TRBV7-9
j_gene: TRBJ2-3
abundance: once
d_gene: -

CDR3nt: TGTGCCAGCCGGGACAGGGGCCGAAGTGAAGCTTTCTTT
CDR3aa: CASRDRGRSEAFF
v_gene: TRBV7-2
j_gene: TRBJ1-1
abundance: -
d_gene: TRBD1

CDR3nt: TGTGCCAGCAGTTTATCGATTCAGGGAAGGGCCGAAAAACTGTTTTTT
CDR3aa: CASSLSIQGRAEKLFF
v_gene: TRBV27
j_gene: TRBJ1-4
abundance: -
d_gene: -